A single sample is the source of the 17 T cell receptor beta chains below, sequenced in a study of blood T cell repertoires in COVID-19. Generated by immunoSEQ multiplex PCR, the TCRdb table keeps only in-frame clones and is missing some. Of 54,000 or so clones in the sample, less than 90% were seen once. What was sequenced was peripheral blood. These receptors all stem from a woman aged 55-70 years with acute or convalescent COVID-19.

The rearrangement joins TRBV5-1 to TRBJ2-1; TRBD2 aligns across 14 bases. The CDR3 consists of 17 residues. With V trimmed by 4 bases and J by 3 bases, 6 bases remained unmatched. Germline lookup yields CDR1 SGHRS and CDR2 YFSETQ. CDR3 nucleotides: TGCGCCAGCAGCACCGGGACTAGCGGGAGTTTCTACAATGAGCAGTTCTTC. The encoded protein is CASSTGTSGSFYNEQFF.

The chain uses TRBV2 and TRBJ2-5; the match to TRBD2 covers 10 bases. The CDR3 sequence is 15 residues long. V was pared by 2 bases and J by 4 bases, with 4 bases of the junction left unmatched. From germline, CDR1 is SNHLY and CDR2 FYNNEI. The CDR3: CASSESLAGGETQYF. In DNA, the CDR3 is TGTGCCAGCAGTGAATCGTTAGCGGGGGGAGAGACCCAGTACTTC.

This clone was observed once. The V call is TRBV19, the J call TRBJ2-3; 7 bases match TRBD2. This CDR3 region has 15 residues. The V segment lost 3 bases and the J segment 0 bases; nucleotides outside the gene matches: 3. CDR1 is LNHDA, CDR2 SQIVND, per germline (reference sequence). CDR3 DNA sequence: TGTGCCAGTAGTATGTATAGCGGGAGCACAGATACGCAGTATTTT. Translated, it gives CASSMYSGSTDTQYF.

CDR3 region: CSASVPGQKDSEANYGYTF. The CDR3 nucleotides are TGCAGTGCTAGTGTCCCGGGACAGAAAGACTCCGAAGCTAACTATGGCTACACCTTC. The chain links TRBV20-1 to TRBJ1-2; 7 nucleotides line up with TRBD1. V shed 3 bases, J shed 0 bases, and the junction held 19 bases outside the gene matches. This CDR3 comprises 19 residues. Looked up from germline, CDR1 is DFQATT and CDR2 is SNEGSKA (reference sequence).

This chain uses TRBV18 with TRBJ1-5; D is unclear. The CDR3 runs to 16 residues. Trimming cost V 3 bases and J 7 bases, with 19 bases left between them. The germline V gene has CDR1 KGHSH and CDR2 LQKENI. CDR3 protein: CASSPRPGPASQPQHF. In DNA, the CDR3 is TGTGCCAGCTCACCCCGGCCGGGTCCGGCTAGCCAGCCCCAGCATTTT.

The rearrangement uses TRBV19 and TRBJ1-1, with D hard to call. Trimming shortened V by 5 bases and J by 8 bases, and 9 bases separated the two germline ends. This CDR3 is built from 11 residues. Germline V CDR1 and CDR2: LNHDA, SQIVND (reference sequence). CDR3 DNA: TGTGCCAGTAGTTCCGCGGTGGAAGCTTTCTTT. Its translation: CASSSAVEAFF.

The chain carries TRBV6-5 and TRBJ2-7; 8 nucleotides agree with TRBD1. The CDR3 covers 12 residues. Germline lookup yields CDR1 MNHEY and CDR2 SVGAGI. J gave up 11 bases and V 0 bases, and 3 bases lay outside the gene matches. For the CDR3, the DNA is TGTGCCAGCAGTTACTCACAGGGGGTTGAGTACTTC. Its translation is CASSYSQGVEYF.

The J gene is TRBJ2-2, the V gene TRBV7-2, with 8 nucleotides matching TRBD2. The CDR3 has 15 residues. Trimming removed 1 base from V and 4 bases from J; junction bases left unmatched: 2. Germline-derived CDR1 and CDR2 are SGHTA and FQGNSA. The CDR3 DNA follows: TGTGCCAGCAGCTTAGTCGGGAGGGCCACCGGGGAGCTGTTTTTT. It yields the protein CASSLVGRATGELFF.

This clone was observed a few times. The CDR3 nucleotides read TGTGCCAGTAGTATTTCAGGGATTAATGGCTACACCTTC. This encodes CASSISGINGYTF. This rearrangement joins TRBV19 to TRBJ1-2; D possibly corresponds to TRBD1 (5 bases). The CDR3 has 13 residues. Trimming pared 3 bases from V and 6 bases from J, leaving 11 bases between. CDR1 LNHDA and CDR2 SQIVND come from the germline V gene (reference sequence). Full variable domain (rest looked up from reference TRBV19 and TRBJ1-2): DGGITQSPKYLFRKEGQNVTLSCEQNLNHDAMYWYRQDPGQGLRLIYYSQIVNDFQKGDIAEGYSVSREKKESFPLTVTSAQKNPTAFYLCASSISGINGYTFGSGTRLTVV.

V and J are TRBV3-1 (or the pseudogene TRBV3-2) and TRBJ2-1; TRBD2 agrees at 14 bases. Germline CDR1 and CDR2: LGHDT and YNNKEL (reference sequence). The CDR3 covers 16 residues. J gave up 9 bases and V 4 bases, and 8 bases lay outside the gene matches. CDR3 sequence: CASSPLGLAGVSEQFF. CDR3 nucleotide sequence: TGTGCCAGCAGCCCATTGGGACTAGCGGGGGTTAGTGAGCAGTTCTTC.

The V call is TRBV18, the J call TRBJ2-5; 8 bases map to TRBD1. The CDR3 length is 15 residues. The trim removed 2 bases at V and 9 bases at J, leaving 11 bases unmatched. Germline-derived CDR1 and CDR2 are KGHSH and LQKENI. The CDR3: CASSPSTTGERAQYF. The CDR3 region has the DNA TGTGCCAGCTCACCATCGACGACAGGGGAGAGGGCCCAGTACTTC. The full variable domain, in which reference TRBV18 and TRBJ2-5 provide the parts outside the CDR3, is NAGVMQNPRHLVRRRGQEARLRCSPMKGHSHVYWYRQLPEEGLKFMVYLQKENIIDESGMPKERFSAEFPKEGPSILRIQQVVRGDSAAYFCASSPSTTGERAQYFGPGTRLLVL.

The chain couples TRBV3-1 (or the pseudogene TRBV3-2) to TRBJ2-7; D is possibly TRBD2 (5 bases). Germline CDR1 reads LGHDT; CDR2 reads YNNKEL (reference sequence). The CDR3 length is 15 residues. V was clipped by 2 bases and J by 3 bases, with 14 bases between them. CDR3 nucleotides: TGTGCCAGCAGCCAAAAACCGGGAAACCTCTACGAGCAGTACTTC. The encoded protein is CASSQKPGNLYEQYF.

DNA of the CDR3: TGTGCCAGCAGTTTAGTGGGCGGGGGGTACTACAATGAGCAGTTCTTC. This translates into CASSLVGGGYYNEQFF. This rearrangement joins TRBV27 to TRBJ2-1; 8 nucleotides agree with TRBD2. The CDR3 covers 16 residues. J was trimmed by 3 bases and V by 2 bases; bases with no gene match: 6. Looked up from germline, CDR1 is MNHEY and CDR2 is SMNVEV (reference sequence).

The V gene is TRBV7-2, the J gene TRBJ2-1; 14 nucleotides line up with TRBD2. The CDR3 is 18 residues long. Germline CDR1 is SGHTA and CDR2 is FQGNSA. Unmatched junction bases numbered 7, after V lost 2 bases and J lost 4 bases. CDR3 protein: CASSLTGTSGGVYNEQFF. DNA of the CDR3: TGTGCCAGCAGCTTAACGGGGACTAGCGGGGGAGTTTACAATGAGCAGTTCTTC.

This clone was detected a few times. This chain links TRBV9 with TRBJ1-3; the match to TRBD1 covers 11 bases. CDR3 length: 17 amino acids. CDR1 and CDR2 (germline): SGDLS, YYNGEE. V shed 4 bases, J shed 0 bases, and the junction held 6 bases outside the gene matches. The CDR3 here is CASSPRTGGRSGNTIYF. The CDR3 bases are TGTGCCAGCAGCCCCAGGACAGGGGGCCGCTCTGGAAACACCATATATTTT.

J is TRBJ2-2 and V is TRBV6-6, with 8 bases that match TRBD2. CDR1 MNHNY and CDR2 SVGAGI come from the germline V gene (reference sequence). The V and J ends lost 7 bases and 3 bases, in that order; junction bases with no gene match: 7. CDR3 size: 15 residues. DNA for the CDR3: TGTGCCAGCACTAGAATAGCGGGATACACCGGGGAGCTGTTTTTT. Translating it yields CASTRIAGYTGELFF.

The chain recombines TRBV6-1 with TRBJ1-2, with 9 bases matching TRBD1. The CDR3 consists of 15 residues. Germline trimming cut 3 bases from V and 5 bases from J; bases unmatched to any gene: 7. Germline loops: CDR1 MNHNS, CDR2 SASEGT. CDR3 residues: CASSEGQGDPYGYTF. The CDR3 DNA reads as TGTGCCAGCAGTGAGGGACAGGGTGACCCGTATGGCTACACCTTC.